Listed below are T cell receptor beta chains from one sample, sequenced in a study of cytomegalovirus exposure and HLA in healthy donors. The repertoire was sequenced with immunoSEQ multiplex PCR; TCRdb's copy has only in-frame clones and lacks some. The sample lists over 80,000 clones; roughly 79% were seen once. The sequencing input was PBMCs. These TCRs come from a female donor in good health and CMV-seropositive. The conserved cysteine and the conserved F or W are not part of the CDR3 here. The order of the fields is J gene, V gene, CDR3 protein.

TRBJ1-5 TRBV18 ASSPGADQPQH
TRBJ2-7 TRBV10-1 ASSNSLATYEQY
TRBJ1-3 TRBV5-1 ASSPLRVAGNTIY
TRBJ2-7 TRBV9 ASSVGEGGEQY
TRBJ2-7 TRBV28 ASSLQGKGSYEQY
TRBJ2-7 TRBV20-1 SAGHYEQY
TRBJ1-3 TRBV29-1 SVERRRTIY
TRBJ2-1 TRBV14 ASSPPGQGLNEQF
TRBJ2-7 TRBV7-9 ASSFLAGASYEQY
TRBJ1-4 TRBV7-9 ASRPWAVNEKLF
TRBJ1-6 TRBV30 AWRGDYNSPLH
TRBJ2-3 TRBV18 ASSPRLVGTDTQY
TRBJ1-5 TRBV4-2 ASSQETGNQPQH
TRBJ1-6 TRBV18 ASSPGQRQGKDALH
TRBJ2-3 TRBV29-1 SVEDPGGYRVGVPYTQY
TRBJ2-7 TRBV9 ASSVTGLADYEQY
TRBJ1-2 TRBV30 AWSGGDYGYT
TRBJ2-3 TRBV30 AWSVKRLVTDTQY
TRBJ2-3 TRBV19 ASSTRDTYTQY
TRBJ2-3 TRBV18 ASSPRTVHSTDTQY
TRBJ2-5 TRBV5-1 ASSLAEETQY